This TCR beta chain emerged from a study of immune characterization of retroperitoneal liposarcoma. TCRdb analysed the PCR reads with MiXCR anew, one entry per CDR3 protein. There are about 3,000 distinct CDR3 sequences in the sample; roughly 45% occur only once, and 45% to 50% lies in the top ten. The CDR3 covers 14 residues. Per the germline V gene, CDR1 is MNHNY and CDR2 is SVGAGI (reference sequence). Sequencing was carried out using tumor tissue. This chain uses TRBV6-6 with TRBJ2-3; unclear D gene. The J call is uncertain, as TRBJ2-7 better fits the DNA end. The clonotype originates from a male donor with retroperitoneal liposarcoma. Here the CDR3 DNA reads TGTGCCAGCAGTTACGGACCTAGCTCCTACGAGCAGTACTTC. Protein: CASSYGPSSYEQYF.